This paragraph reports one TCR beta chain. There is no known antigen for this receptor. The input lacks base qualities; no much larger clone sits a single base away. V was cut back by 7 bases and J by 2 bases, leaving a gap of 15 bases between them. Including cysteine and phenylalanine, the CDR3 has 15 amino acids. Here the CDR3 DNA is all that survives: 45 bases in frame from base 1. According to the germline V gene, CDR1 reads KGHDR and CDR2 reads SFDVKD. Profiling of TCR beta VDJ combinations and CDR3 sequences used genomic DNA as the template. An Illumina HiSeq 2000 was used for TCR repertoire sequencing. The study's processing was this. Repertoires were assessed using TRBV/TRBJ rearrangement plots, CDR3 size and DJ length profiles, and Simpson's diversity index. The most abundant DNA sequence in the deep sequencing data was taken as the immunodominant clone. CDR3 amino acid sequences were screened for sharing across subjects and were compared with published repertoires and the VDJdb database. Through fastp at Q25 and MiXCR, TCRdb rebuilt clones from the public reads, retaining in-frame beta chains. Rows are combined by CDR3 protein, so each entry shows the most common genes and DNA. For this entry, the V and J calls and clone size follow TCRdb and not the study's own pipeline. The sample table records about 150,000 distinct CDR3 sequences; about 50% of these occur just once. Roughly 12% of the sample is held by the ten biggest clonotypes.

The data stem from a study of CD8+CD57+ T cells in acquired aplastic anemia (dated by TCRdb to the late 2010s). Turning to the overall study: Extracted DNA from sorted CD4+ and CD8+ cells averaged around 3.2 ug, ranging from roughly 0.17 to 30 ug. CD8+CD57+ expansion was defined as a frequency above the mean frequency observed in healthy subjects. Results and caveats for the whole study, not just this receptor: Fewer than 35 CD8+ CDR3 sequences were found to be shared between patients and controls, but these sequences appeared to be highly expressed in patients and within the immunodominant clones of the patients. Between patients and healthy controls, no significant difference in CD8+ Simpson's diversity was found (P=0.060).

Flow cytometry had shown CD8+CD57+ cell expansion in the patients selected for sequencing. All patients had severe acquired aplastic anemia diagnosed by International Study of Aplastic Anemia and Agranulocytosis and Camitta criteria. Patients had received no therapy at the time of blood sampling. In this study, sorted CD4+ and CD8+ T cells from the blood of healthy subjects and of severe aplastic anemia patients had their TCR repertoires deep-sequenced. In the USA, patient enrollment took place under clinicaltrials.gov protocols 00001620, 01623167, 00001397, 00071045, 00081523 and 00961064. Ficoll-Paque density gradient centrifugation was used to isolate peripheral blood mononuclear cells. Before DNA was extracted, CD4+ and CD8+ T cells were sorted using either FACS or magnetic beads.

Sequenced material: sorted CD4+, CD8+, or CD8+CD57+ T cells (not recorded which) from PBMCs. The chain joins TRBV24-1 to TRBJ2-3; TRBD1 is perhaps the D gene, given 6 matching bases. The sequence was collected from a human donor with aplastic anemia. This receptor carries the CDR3 CATSLGQHDTDTQYF. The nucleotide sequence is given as TGTGCCACCAGCCTTGGACAGCACGACACAGATACGCAGTATTTT.